This T cell receptor (beta chain) originates from a study of cytotoxic CD8 clonotypes in ibrutinib-treated CLL. Study summary: In all, about 11 patients were relapsed/refractory, 15 were treatment-naive and approximately 17 were IGHV unmutated. General study findings and limits: Private clonotypes, not public ones, expanded at ibrutinib response. Baseline clonality, above age-matched healthy donor levels, tracked circulating CD8+ T-cell counts. Progressing patients had sampling times that differed from those of sustained-remission patients.

Only a few counts were recorded for this clone. No antigen is known for it. TCRdb's table, derived via immunoSEQ multiplex PCR, lists solely in-frame clones and lacks some. This sample has 25,000 to 30,000 clones, with 55% to 65% found just once. CDR1 is MNHNY, CDR2 SVGAGI, per germline (reference sequence). Deletions cut 1 base from V and 0 bases from J, with 4 bases between. The CDR3 runs to 15 residues. This clonotype was sampled from a human donor with chronic lymphocytic leukemia. The chain carries TRBV6-6 and TRBJ2-6; D unclear. The sequencing used PBMCs, collected before ibrutinib treatment. CDR3 in amino acids: CASSYFDSGANVLTF. For the CDR3, the DNA is TGTGCCAGCAGTTACTTTGACTCTGGGGCCAACGTCCTGACTTTC.